This T cell receptor (beta chain) stems from a study of cytomegalovirus exposure and HLA in healthy donors. To note about this clone: Its matching antigen is unknown.

General study results and limits: A later analysis linked a missense variant in DCLRE1C to the trimming of TCR beta V and J genes. In a later analysis, HLA-associated TCR beta chains were more clonally expanded than equally common others.

The CMV serostatus of this donor was not recorded. Primers included in the PCR were 60 Vbeta and 13 Jbeta primers. Method: immunoSEQ multiplex PCR; TCRdb's copy keeps in-frame clones and lacks some. The table lists roughly 130,000 clones, approximately 72% of them singletons. The sample was PBMCs. The TCR sequence derives from a human donor in good health.

The CDR3 protein is CASSLPMWRGAAYNEQFF. Here the CDR3 DNA reads TGTGCCAGCAGCTTGCCAATGTGGCGGGGGGCGGCCTACAATGAGCAGTTCTTC. This chain connects TRBV5-6 to TRBJ2-1, with TRBD2 identical over 8 bases. Per germline, CDR1 SGHDT and CDR2 YYEEEE. The junction had 11 bases not matched to a gene; V was cut back by 1 base and J by 2 bases. The CDR3 contains 18 residues.